The T cell receptor beta chain under discussion was sequenced for a study of OX40 agonist ivuxolimab in advanced cancers. Overall study: Allowance was made for prior anti-PD-1, anti-PD-L1 or anti-CTLA-4 therapy, and about 44% had some. Partial responses were achieved by three patients: one hepatocellular carcinoma, two cutaneous melanoma.

General study points: Expanded clones were, on average, more numerous among CD8+ T cells than CD4+. Expanded peripheral T cells had an undetermined antigen specificity.

Points on this clone: Antigen specificity is unknown.

Using immunoSEQ multiplex PCR, the repertoire was profiled, and TCRdb retains in-frame clones only, with some absent. The table has approximately 62,000 clones, roughly 88% seen once; the top ten hold 4% to 5.5%. The source was CD4+ or CD8+ T cells sorted from blood, collected in a trial of the OX40 agonist ivuxolimab. The sequence came from an adult with an advanced solid tumor such as melanoma, head and neck, liver or kidney cancer.

The CDR3 nucleotides read TGTGCCTGGAGTATTTCGGGGGGGTCCTACAATGAGCAGTTCTTC. Translating it yields CAWSISGGSYNEQFF. The rearrangement uses TRBV30 and TRBJ2-1; TRBD2 aligns across 8 bases. Germline CDR1 and CDR2: GTSNPN and SVGIG (reference sequence). V dropped 2 bases and J dropped 1; count of bases not matched to a gene: 4. This CDR3 spans 15 amino acids. Variable domain in full (rest from reference TRBV30 and TRBJ2-1): SQTIHQWPATLVQPVGSPLSLECTVEGTSNPNLYWYRQAAGRGLQLLFYSVGIGQISSEVPQNLSASRPQDRQFILSSKKLLLSDSGFYLCAWSISGGSYNEQFFGPGTRLTVL.